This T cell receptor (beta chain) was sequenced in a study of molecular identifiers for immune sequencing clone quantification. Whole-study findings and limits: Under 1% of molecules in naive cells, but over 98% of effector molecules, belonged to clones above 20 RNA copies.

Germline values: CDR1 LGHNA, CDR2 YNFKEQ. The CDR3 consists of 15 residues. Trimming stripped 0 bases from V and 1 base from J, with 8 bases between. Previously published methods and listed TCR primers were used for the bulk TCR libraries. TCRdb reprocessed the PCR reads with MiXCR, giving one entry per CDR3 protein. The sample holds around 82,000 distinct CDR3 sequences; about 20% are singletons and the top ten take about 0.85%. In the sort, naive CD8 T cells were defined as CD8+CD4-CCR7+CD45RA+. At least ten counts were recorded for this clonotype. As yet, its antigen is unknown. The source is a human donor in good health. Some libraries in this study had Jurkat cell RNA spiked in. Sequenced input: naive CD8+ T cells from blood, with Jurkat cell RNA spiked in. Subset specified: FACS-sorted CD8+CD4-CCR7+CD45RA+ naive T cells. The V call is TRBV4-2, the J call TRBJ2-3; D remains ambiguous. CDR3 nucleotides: TGTGCCAGCAGCCAAGATAACGGACGCACAGATACGCAGTATTTT. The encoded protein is CASSQDNGRTDTQYF.